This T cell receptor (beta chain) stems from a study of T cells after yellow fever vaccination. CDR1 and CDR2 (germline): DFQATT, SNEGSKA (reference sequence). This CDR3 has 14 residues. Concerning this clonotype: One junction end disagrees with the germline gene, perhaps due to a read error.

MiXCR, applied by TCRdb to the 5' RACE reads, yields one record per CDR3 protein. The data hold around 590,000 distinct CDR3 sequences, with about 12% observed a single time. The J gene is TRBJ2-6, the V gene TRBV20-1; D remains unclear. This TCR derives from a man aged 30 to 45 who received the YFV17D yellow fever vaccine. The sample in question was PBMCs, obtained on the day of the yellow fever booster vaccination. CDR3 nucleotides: TGCTGTGCTAGTGTGATCCCCGGGGCCAACGTCCTGACTTTC. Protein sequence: CCASVIPGANVLTF.